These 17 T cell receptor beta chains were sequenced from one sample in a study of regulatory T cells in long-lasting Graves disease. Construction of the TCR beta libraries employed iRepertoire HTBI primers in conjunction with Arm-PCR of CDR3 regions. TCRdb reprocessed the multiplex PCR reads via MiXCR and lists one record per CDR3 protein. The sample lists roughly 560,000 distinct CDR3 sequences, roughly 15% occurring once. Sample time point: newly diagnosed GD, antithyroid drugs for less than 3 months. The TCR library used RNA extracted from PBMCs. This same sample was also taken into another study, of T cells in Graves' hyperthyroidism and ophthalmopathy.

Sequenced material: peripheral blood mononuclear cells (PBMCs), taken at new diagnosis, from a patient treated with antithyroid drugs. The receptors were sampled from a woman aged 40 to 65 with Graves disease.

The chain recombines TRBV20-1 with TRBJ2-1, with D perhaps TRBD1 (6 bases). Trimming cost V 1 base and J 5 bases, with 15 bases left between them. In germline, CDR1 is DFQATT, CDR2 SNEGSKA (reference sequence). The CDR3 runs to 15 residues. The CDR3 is CSARGRDKEHNEQFF. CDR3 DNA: TGCAGTGCTAGAGGAAGGGACAAGGAACACAATGAGCAGTTCTTC.

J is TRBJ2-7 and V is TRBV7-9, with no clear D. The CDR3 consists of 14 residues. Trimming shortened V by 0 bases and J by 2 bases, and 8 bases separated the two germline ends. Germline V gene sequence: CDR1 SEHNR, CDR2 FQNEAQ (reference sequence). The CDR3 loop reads CASSLAAQPYEQYF. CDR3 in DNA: TGTGCCAGCAGCTTAGCGGCACAGCCCTACGAGCAGTACTTC.

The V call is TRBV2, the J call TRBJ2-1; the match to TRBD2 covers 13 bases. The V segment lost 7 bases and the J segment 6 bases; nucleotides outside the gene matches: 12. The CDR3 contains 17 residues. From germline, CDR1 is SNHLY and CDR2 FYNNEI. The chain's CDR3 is CASTAGTSGGAANEQFF. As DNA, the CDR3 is TGTGCCAGCACCGCCGGTACTAGCGGGGGGGCAGCCAATGAGCAGTTCTTC.

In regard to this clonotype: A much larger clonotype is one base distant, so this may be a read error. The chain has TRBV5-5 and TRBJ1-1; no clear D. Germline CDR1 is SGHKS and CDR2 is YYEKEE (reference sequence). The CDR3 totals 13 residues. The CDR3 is CASGRWEGAEAFF. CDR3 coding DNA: TGTGCCAGCGGCCGCTGGGAGGGCGCTGAGGCTTTCTTT.

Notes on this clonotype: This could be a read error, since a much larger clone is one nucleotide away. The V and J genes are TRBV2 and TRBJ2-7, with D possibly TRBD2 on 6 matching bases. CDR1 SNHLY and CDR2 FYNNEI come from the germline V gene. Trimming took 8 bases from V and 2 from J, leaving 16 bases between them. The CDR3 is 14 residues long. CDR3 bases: TGTGCCAGCGGCCCCCGGACGGGAGCCTACGAGCAGTACTTC. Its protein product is CASGPRTGAYEQYF.

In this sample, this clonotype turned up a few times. CDR3 nucleotide sequence: TGCAGTGCTAGCCTGGGTCTCCCTGAAGCTTTCTTT. This translates into CSASLGLPEAFF. The V gene is TRBV20-1, the J gene TRBJ1-1; the D is unclear. This CDR3 spans 12 amino acids. Trimming removed 3 bases from V and 6 bases from J, with 11 bases in between. Germline V CDR1 and CDR2: DFQATT, SNEGSKA (reference sequence).

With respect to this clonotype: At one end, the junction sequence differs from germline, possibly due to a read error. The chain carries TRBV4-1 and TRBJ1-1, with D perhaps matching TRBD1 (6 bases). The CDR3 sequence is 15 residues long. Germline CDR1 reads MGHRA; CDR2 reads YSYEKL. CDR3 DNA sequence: TGCGCCAGCAGCAAAGAGGCAGGGGTGAACACTGAAGCTTTCTTT. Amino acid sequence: CASSKEAGVNTEAFF.

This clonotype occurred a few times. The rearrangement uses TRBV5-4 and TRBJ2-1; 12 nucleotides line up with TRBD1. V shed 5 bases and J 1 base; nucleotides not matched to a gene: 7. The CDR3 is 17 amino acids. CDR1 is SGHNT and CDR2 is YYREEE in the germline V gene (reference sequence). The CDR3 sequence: CASRRGQGAPSYNEQFF. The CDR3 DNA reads TGTGCCAGCAGACGGGGACAGGGGGCCCCGTCCTACAATGAGCAGTTCTTC.

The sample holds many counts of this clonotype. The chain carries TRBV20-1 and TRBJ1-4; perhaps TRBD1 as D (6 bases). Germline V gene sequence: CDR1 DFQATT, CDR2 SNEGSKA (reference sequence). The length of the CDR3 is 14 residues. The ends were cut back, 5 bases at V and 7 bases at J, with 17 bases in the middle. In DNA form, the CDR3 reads TGCAGTGCTGCCCACAGGGCAGTGGGTGAAAAACTGTTTTTT. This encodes CSAAHRAVGEKLFF.

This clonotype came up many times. CDR3 coding DNA: TGTGCCAGCAGTGGGACAGTAGCCAAAAACATTCAGTACTTC. Translation gives CASSGTVAKNIQYF. The rearrangement joins TRBV2 to TRBJ2-4; TRBD1 is a possible D gene (6 bases). The V gene lost 4 bases and the J gene lost 0 bases, with 7 bases spanning the gap. The germline gives CDR1 SNHLY, CDR2 FYNNEI. This CDR3 is 14 amino acids long.

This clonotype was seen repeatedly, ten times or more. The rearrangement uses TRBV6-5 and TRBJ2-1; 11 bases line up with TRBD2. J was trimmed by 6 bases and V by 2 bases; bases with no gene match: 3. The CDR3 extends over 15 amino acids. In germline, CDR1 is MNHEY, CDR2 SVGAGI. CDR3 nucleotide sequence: TGTGCCAGCAGTTACCAAACTAGCGGGGGCAATGAGCAGTTCTTC. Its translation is CASSYQTSGGNEQFF.

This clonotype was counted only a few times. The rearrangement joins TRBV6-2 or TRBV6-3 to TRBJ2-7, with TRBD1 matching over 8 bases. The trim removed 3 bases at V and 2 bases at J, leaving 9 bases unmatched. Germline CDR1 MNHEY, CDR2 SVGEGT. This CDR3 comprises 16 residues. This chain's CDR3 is CASSYETGALTYEQYF. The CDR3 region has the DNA TGTGCCAGCAGTTATGAGACAGGGGCCCTGACCTACGAGCAGTACTTC.

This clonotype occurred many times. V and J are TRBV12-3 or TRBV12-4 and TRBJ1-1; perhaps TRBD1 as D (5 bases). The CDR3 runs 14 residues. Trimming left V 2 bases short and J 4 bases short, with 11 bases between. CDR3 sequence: CASSLSGLSTEAFF. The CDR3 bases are TGTGCCAGCAGTTTATCGGGGCTGAGCACTGAAGCTTTCTTT.

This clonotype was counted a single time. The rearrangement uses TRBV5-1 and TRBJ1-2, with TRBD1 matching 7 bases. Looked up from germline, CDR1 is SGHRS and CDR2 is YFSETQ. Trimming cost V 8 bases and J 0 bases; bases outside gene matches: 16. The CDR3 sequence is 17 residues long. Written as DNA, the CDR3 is TGCGCCAGTCCGTGGTGGCAGGGGGAAGGACCTAACTATGGCTACACCTTC. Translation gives CASPWWQGEGPNYGYTF.

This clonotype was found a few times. CDR3 nucleotide sequence: TGTGCCATCAATGAACAGGGGCTGAATTCACCCCTCCACTTT. Translation: CAINEQGLNSPLHF. The rearrangement uses TRBV10-3 and TRBJ1-6; TRBD1 agrees at 7 bases. The V and J ends lost 7 bases and 7 bases, in that order; junction bases with no gene match: 7. CDR3 length equals 14 residues. CDR1 ENHRY and CDR2 SYGVKD come from the germline V gene.

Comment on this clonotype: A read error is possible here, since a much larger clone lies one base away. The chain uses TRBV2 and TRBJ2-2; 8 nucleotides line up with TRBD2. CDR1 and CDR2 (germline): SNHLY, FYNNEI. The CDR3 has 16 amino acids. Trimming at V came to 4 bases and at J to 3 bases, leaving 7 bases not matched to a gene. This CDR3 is CASSVAGPPDTGELFF. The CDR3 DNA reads TGTGCCAGCAGTGTAGCGGGACCGCCCGACACCGGGGAGCTGTTTTTT.

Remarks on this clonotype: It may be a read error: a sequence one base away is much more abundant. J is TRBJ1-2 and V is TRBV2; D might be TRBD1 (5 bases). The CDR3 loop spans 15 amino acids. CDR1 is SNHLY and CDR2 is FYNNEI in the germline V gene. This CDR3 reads CARRDWDEGKGGHTF. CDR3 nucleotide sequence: TGTGCCAGGAGGGACTGGGATGAGGGTAAAGGTGGCCACACCTTC.